The T cell receptor (beta chain) described here comes from a study of blood T cell repertoires in COVID-19. Study information: The cDNA or gDNA used as material had been derived from T cells, B-cell-depleted T cells, or PBMCs.

Between the trimmed V and J ends, which lost 2 bases and 9 bases, there was a span of 12 bases. The CDR3 covers 14 residues. CDR1 KGHDR and CDR2 SFDVKD come from the germline V gene. Some clones are missing from TCRdb's copy, which holds only in-frame ones; the method was immunoSEQ multiplex PCR. The sample shows fewer than 400,000 clones, more than 70% of them seen only once. The clonotype was recovered from a man younger than 45 with active or convalescent COVID-19. The V gene is TRBV24-1, the J gene TRBJ2-2; possible D gene TRBD1, 6 bases. The specimen was peripheral blood. Written as DNA, the CDR3 is TGTGCCACCAGTGATTGGGACAATAGGCGGGAGCTGTTTTTT. It encodes CATSDWDNRRELFF.